Listed here are 31 T cell receptor beta chains from one sample, sequenced in a study of T cell responses to AZD1222 COVID-19 vaccine. The table came from immunoSEQ multiplex PCR; TCRdb's copy has only in-frame clones and leaves some out. Of 100,000 to 130,000 clones listed, about 85% are singletons. Sequencing was performed on peripheral blood, taken 28 days after the second AZD1222 dose. These receptors came from an adult who received the AZD1222 COVID-19 vaccine.

This chain joins TRBV29-1 and TRBJ1-2; 9 positions match TRBD1. V dropped 3 bases and J dropped 8; count of bases not matched to a gene: 4. Germline loops: CDR1 SQVTM, CDR2 ANQGSEA. The CDR3 sequence is 12 residues long. CDR3 sequence (DNA): TGCAGCGTTGAGGGACAGGGAGAGGGCTACACCTTC. Amino acids: CSVEGQGEGYTF.

This chain joins TRBV5-1 and TRBJ2-1, with TRBD2 matching 12 bases. The germline CDR1 and CDR2 sequences are SGHRS and YFSETQ. The CDR3 sequence is 15 residues long. V shed 4 bases, J shed 5 bases, and the junction held 4 bases outside the gene matches. The CDR3 bases are TGCGCCAGCAGCCTGGGACTAGCGGGCCACAATGAGCAGTTCTTC. Amino acid sequence: CASSLGLAGHNEQFF.

This sequence joins TRBV2 and TRBJ1-3; 8 bases agree with TRBD1. Losses at the gene ends were 8 bases for V and 0 bases for J; bases not matched to a gene: 9. Germline V gene sequence: CDR1 SNHLY, CDR2 FYNNEI. This CDR3 is 16 amino acids long. The chain's CDR3 is CASGGQALSSGNTIYF. DNA for the CDR3: TGTGCCAGCGGGGGACAGGCGCTTAGCTCTGGAAACACCATATATTTT.

V is TRBV27 and J is TRBJ2-6; TRBD1 or TRBD2 may be the D gene (6 bases each). Trimming left V 3 bases short and J 2 bases short, with 8 bases between. There are 15 residues in the CDR3. Germline V CDR1 and CDR2: MNHEY, SMNVEV (reference sequence). This CDR3 reads CASSFGGAGANVLTF. CDR3 nucleotide sequence: TGTGCCAGCAGTTTCGGGGGCGCTGGGGCCAACGTCCTGACTTTC.

The chain recombines TRBV19 with TRBJ2-3; 9 bases align to TRBD1. J gave up 0 bases and V 9 bases, and 1 base lay outside the gene matches. The CDR3 consists of 13 residues. From germline, CDR1 is LNHDA and CDR2 SQIVND (reference sequence). CDR3 bases: TGTGCCAGCGACAGGGGGAGCACAGATACGCAGTATTTT. Its translation: CASDRGSTDTQYF.

The chain links TRBV6-5 to TRBJ2-7; 10 bases are shared with TRBD1. Germline-derived CDR1 and CDR2 are MNHEY and SVGAGI. With V trimmed by 4 bases and J by 3 bases, 6 bases remained unmatched. CDR3 length equals 15 residues. This chain's CDR3 is CASSSRDRGFYEQYF. DNA of the CDR3: TGTGCCAGCAGTTCCCGGGACAGGGGCTTCTACGAGCAGTACTTC.

This chain joins TRBV2 and TRBJ1-1; tentative D call: TRBD1 (5 bases). The V gene's germline CDR1 is SNHLY and CDR2 FYNNEI. V shed 6 bases and J shed 11 bases, with 13 bases lying between them. CDR3 length: 11 residues. The CDR3 loop reads CASSQQVEAFF. For the CDR3, the DNA is TGTGCCAGCAGCCAACAGGTTGAGGCTTTCTTT.

CDR3 bases: TGTGCCAGCAGTGGACAGGGCGGAGGCTACACCTTC. Encoded protein: CASSGQGGGYTF. This chain uses TRBV2 with TRBJ1-2; 7 nucleotides line up with TRBD1. Losses at the gene ends were 4 bases for V and 8 bases for J; bases not matched to a gene: 4. Germline CDR1 is SNHLY and CDR2 is FYNNEI. This CDR3 region has 12 residues.

The chain is built from TRBV14 and TRBJ1-2, with a tentative D call TRBD1 (5 bases). The V gene lost 1 base and the J gene lost 2 bases, with 8 bases spanning the gap. The V gene's germline CDR1 is SGHDN and CDR2 FVKESK. There are 14 residues in the CDR3. The CDR3 protein is CASSQGRQNYGYTF. The CDR3 bases are TGTGCCAGCAGCCAAGGACGACAGAACTATGGCTACACCTTC. The full variable domain, rest sourced from reference TRBV14 and TRBJ1-2, is EAGVTQFPSHSVIEKGQTVTLRCDPISGHDNLYWYRRVMGKEIKFLLHFVKESKQDESGMPNNRFLAERTGGTYSTLKVQPAELEDSGVYFCASSQGRQNYGYTFGSGTRLTVV.

The chain is built from TRBV27 and TRBJ2-7; a weak D match, TRBD2 (7 bases). Germline V CDR1 and CDR2: MNHEY, SMNVEV (reference sequence). V shed 2 bases and J shed 2 bases, with 10 bases lying between them. This CDR3 has 14 amino acids. CDR3 in amino acids: CASSLRGAAYEQYF. CDR3 sequence (DNA): TGTGCCAGCAGTTTACGGGGGGCGGCCTACGAGCAGTACTTC.

The V and J genes are TRBV28 and TRBJ2-7; the D gene could be TRBD1 or TRBD2 (6 bases each). This CDR3 has 14 residues. The germline V and J ends were trimmed by 5 bases and 5 bases, with 16 bases remaining between them. Germline V gene lookup returns CDR1 MDHEN and CDR2 SYDVKM. The CDR3 sequence: CASSPGGHSDEQYF. The DNA for the CDR3 is TGTGCCAGCAGTCCCGGGGGACATTCCGACGAGCAGTACTTC.

This chain joins TRBV19 and TRBJ2-2, with 9 nucleotides matching TRBD1. The CDR3 sequence is 17 residues long. The germline V gene has CDR1 LNHDA and CDR2 SQIVND (reference sequence). V gave up 6 bases and J gave up 4 bases; unmatched junction bases: 12. CDR3 sequence: CASSRQGGHDSTGELFF. In DNA form, the CDR3 reads TGTGCCAGTAGCCGACAGGGGGGACACGATAGCACCGGGGAGCTGTTTTTT.

The V and J genes are TRBV20-1 and TRBJ1-1; the D is unclear. Trimming left V 3 bases short and J 7 bases short, with 6 bases between. Germline assignment: CDR1 DFQATT and CDR2 SNEGSKA (reference sequence). The CDR3 runs 10 residues. The CDR3, as DNA: TGCAGTGCTAGTATTGGTGAAGCTTTCTTT. Translation: CSASIGEAFF.

The chain couples TRBV29-1 to TRBJ1-3, with TRBD1 identical over 7 bases. Per the germline V gene, CDR1 is SQVTM and CDR2 is ANQGSEA. V lost 1 base to trimming and J lost 2 bases; unmatched junction nucleotides: 5. The CDR3 totals 15 residues. The CDR3 sequence: CSVEVRGQTGNTIYF. For the CDR3, the DNA is TGCAGCGTTGAAGTTCGGGGACAGACTGGAAACACCATATATTTT.

The count of this clone is one. This specimen includes other DNA sequences encoding the same CDR3. The chain links TRBV7-9 to TRBJ2-7, with D possibly matching TRBD1 (6 bases). Germline V gene data show CDR1 as SEHNR and CDR2 as FQNEAQ (reference sequence). V lost 2 bases, J lost 4 bases, and 6 bases lay in between. The CDR3 has 12 residues. CDR3 residues: CASSLTGYEQYF. CDR3 bases: TGTGCCAGCAGCTTAACAGGGTACGAGCAGTACTTC.

The V call is TRBV18, the J call TRBJ2-6, with 10 bases that match TRBD1. V dropped 5 bases and J dropped 2; count of bases not matched to a gene: 6. The CDR3 spans 17 residues. Germline loops: CDR1 KGHSH, CDR2 LQKENI. The CDR3 DNA reads as TGTGCCAGCTCATCCGGGACAGGGGCTGCTGGGGCCAACGTCCTGACTTTC. Protein sequence: CASSSGTGAAGANVLTF.

The rearrangement uses TRBV7-2 and TRBJ1-1; D not certain. The V gene lost 1 base and the J gene lost 5 bases, with 8 bases spanning the gap. Germline CDR1 SGHTA, CDR2 FQGNSA. The CDR3 contains 13 residues. The DNA for the CDR3 is TGTGCCAGCAGCTTAGGGCGGCGGACTGAAGCTTTCTTT. Residues: CASSLGRRTEAFF.

The V call is TRBV7-8, the J call TRBJ2-2; TRBD1 might be the D (5 bases). V was clipped by 5 bases and J by 8 bases, with 24 bases between them. This CDR3 contains 17 residues. Germline V gene data show CDR1 as SGHVS and CDR2 as FQNEAQ. The CDR3 loop reads CASSVRVLQRGIGELFF. DNA for the CDR3: TGTGCCAGCAGCGTTCGGGTTTTACAAAGGGGAATAGGGGAGCTGTTTTTT. The complete variable domain, with remaining parts taken from reference TRBV7-8 and TRBJ2-2, reads GAGVSQSPRYKVAKRGQDVALRCDPISGHVSLFWYQQALGQGPEFLTYFQNEAQLDKSGLPSDRFFAERPEGSVSTLKIQRTQQEDSAVYLCASSVRVLQRGIGELFFGEGSRLTVL.

The chain has TRBV10-3 and TRBJ2-3; the match to TRBD1 covers 9 bases. CDR3 length: 15 amino acids. V gave up 6 bases and J gave up 6 bases; unmatched junction bases: 10. Germline CDR1 reads ENHRY; CDR2 reads SYGVKD. This CDR3 reads CAIRTPGTGTDTQYF. The CDR3 DNA follows: TGTGCCATCAGAACACCCGGGACAGGGACCGATACGCAGTATTTT.

V usage is TRBV4-3 and J usage is TRBJ1-2; D might be TRBD1 (5 bases). The CDR3 spans 17 residues. Germline assignment: CDR1 LGHNA and CDR2 YSLEER. V dropped 1 base and J dropped 6 bases, with 21 bases sitting between them. The CDR3 spells CASSQGALAGSSHGYTF. In nucleotides, the CDR3 is TGCGCCAGCAGCCAAGGCGCCTTGGCAGGGAGTAGTCATGGCTACACCTTC.

CDR3 DNA: TGTGCCAGCAGTTACCTGGGCCGGGGACTAGAGCGAGGCACAGATACGCAGTATTTT. It codes for CASSYLGRGLERGTDTQYF. This chain joins TRBV6-2 or TRBV6-3 and TRBJ2-3; 8 positions match TRBD2. Unmatched junction bases numbered 14, after V lost 2 bases and J lost 1 base. The CDR3 length is 19 residues. Germline V gene lookup returns CDR1 MNHEY and CDR2 SVGEGT.

The chain has TRBV12-3 or TRBV12-4 and TRBJ1-2; D gene uncertain. The CDR3 has 11 amino acids. The V end lost 6 bases, the J end lost 3 bases, and 5 bases lay between the germline ends. CDR3 DNA: TGTGCCAGCAGGACCGACTATGGCTACACCTTC. Amino acids: CASRTDYGYTF.

This clone was observed a handful of times. The V gene is TRBV18, the J gene TRBJ1-1; D is possibly TRBD1 (5 bases). The CDR3 is made up of 15 amino acids. CDR1 KGHSH and CDR2 LQKENI come from the germline V gene. V lost 3 bases, J lost 1 base, and 12 bases lay in between. The CDR3 coding sequence is TGTGCCAGCTCACCCCCGGGAGGGGCGAACACTGAAGCTTTCTTT. Translated, it gives CASSPPGGANTEAFF.

This chain links TRBV18 with TRBJ2-7; no definite D call. Trimming took off 3 bases at V and 4 bases at J, with 13 bases between the two ends. Germline CDR1 KGHSH, CDR2 LQKENI. This CDR3 is built from 14 residues. The CDR3 DNA follows: TGTGCCAGCTCACCCCCGCACCTCGCGTACGAGCAGTACTTC. Protein: CASSPPHLAYEQYF.

This clone was seen a handful of times. A junction end diverges from the germline sequence, so it may reflect a read error. The chain links TRBV2 to TRBJ2-7; 12 bases align to TRBD1. This CDR3 spans 16 amino acids. Germline V gives CDR1 SNHLY, CDR2 FYNNEI. The DNA for the CDR3 is TGTGCCAGCAGGGAAGCAGGGACAGGGGGCGAGTACGAGCAGTACTTC. Its translation: CASREAGTGGEYEQYF.

This chain uses TRBV10-3 with TRBJ2-5; 10 bases align to TRBD2. The CDR3 spans 15 residues. Per germline, CDR1 ENHRY and CDR2 SYGVKD. J was trimmed by 2 bases and V by 5 bases; bases with no gene match: 5. The CDR3 reads CAISNSGGSQETQYF. The CDR3 bases are TGTGCCATCAGTAATAGCGGGGGGTCTCAAGAGACCCAGTACTTC.

The chain uses TRBV4-2 and TRBJ1-1; no firm D call. V was shortened by 4 bases and J by 5 bases, with 14 bases between the two germline ends. The CDR3 extends over 14 amino acids. Germline V gene lookup returns CDR1 LGHNA and CDR2 YNFKEQ. The CDR3: CASSLPLRRTEAFF. CDR3 DNA sequence: TGTGCCAGCAGCCTCCCACTAAGAAGGACTGAAGCTTTCTTT.

This chain's CDR3 is CASSLEGNTEAFF. The CDR3, as DNA: TGTGCCAGCAGCTTAGAAGGGAACACTGAAGCTTTCTTT. The V and J genes are TRBV14 and TRBJ1-1; D gene ambiguous. The CDR3 runs 13 residues. The V gene's germline CDR1 is SGHDN and CDR2 FVKESK. The V end was cut by 5 bases, the J end by 1 base, with 8 bases between.

This clone was picked up a small number of times. The chain uses TRBV6-1 and TRBJ1-2; D gene ambiguous. The germline V and J ends were trimmed by 2 bases and 3 bases, with 16 bases remaining between them. The CDR3 consists of 16 residues. The germline CDR1 and CDR2 sequences are MNHNS and SASEGT. The DNA for the CDR3 is TGTGCCAGCAGTGAACTCGCCTTCAACCCATACTATGGCTACACCTTC. It encodes CASSELAFNPYYGYTF.

Only one count was recorded for this clone. This chain joins TRBV27 and TRBJ2-7, with D possibly being TRBD1 or TRBD2 (5 bases each). CDR1 and CDR2 from the germline V gene are MNHEY and SMNVEV (reference sequence). V lost 5 bases and J lost 3, with 14 bases in between. CDR3 length: 14 amino acids. The CDR3 DNA reads TGTGCCAGCAGTGCAGGGACCGCCCGCTACGAGCAGTACTTC. Encoded protein: CASSAGTARYEQYF.

The CDR3 bases are TGTGCCAGCAGTGAAGCGCGACTCCTGGTCGACGAGCAGTACTTC. Protein sequence: CASSEARLLVDEQYF. The chain carries TRBV2 and TRBJ2-7; D is unclear. V dropped 0 bases and J dropped 5 bases, with 14 bases sitting between them. Germline CDR1 SNHLY, CDR2 FYNNEI. The CDR3 length is 15 residues.